This T cell receptor (beta chain) was observed in a study of T cells in Graves' hyperthyroidism and ophthalmopathy. Per the germline V gene, CDR1 is ENHRY and CDR2 is SYGVKD. J gave up 4 bases and V 6 bases, and 2 bases lay outside the gene matches. The CDR3 loop spans 14 amino acids. Study observations and caveats: A 13 V-J model separated ophthalmopathy from stable hyperthyroidism.

Details on this clonotype: Its antigen is not known.

PBMCs were obtained from about 10 ml fresh peripheral blood. Amplified regions were TCR beta CDR3 sequences from RNA transcripts. During a first-round RT-PCR of the TCR CDR3, the HTBI primer set was used. From the multiplex PCR reads, TCRdb called clonotypes with MiXCR, one entry per CDR3 protein. The sample holds nearly 600,000 distinct CDR3 sequences, 13% to 15% seen once. This sequence joins TRBV10-3 and TRBJ2-1; the match to TRBD2 covers 11 bases. This clonotype originated in a woman younger than 30 with Graves' ophthalmopathy. Sample: blood. CDR3 protein: CAISWTSGYNEQFF. The CDR3 coding sequence is TGTGCCATCAGCTGGACTAGCGGGTACAATGAGCAGTTCTTC.